The 9 T cell receptor beta chains presented below share a single source sample, sequenced in a study of blood T cell repertoires in COVID-19. Clones were read by immunoSEQ multiplex PCR, and TCRdb kept only the in-frame ones, dropping some. This sample carries around 61,000 clones, just under 90% of them seen once, and the ten largest clones take approximately 1.5%. Sequencing input: peripheral blood. The receptors stem from a man between 60 and 75 years old with acute or convalescent COVID-19.

The table lists this clone with a few counts. The chain carries TRBV18 and TRBJ2-1; unclear D gene. V was shortened by 3 bases and J by 7 bases, with 10 bases between the two germline ends. The CDR3 loop spans 13 amino acids. Germline V gene sequence: CDR1 KGHSH, CDR2 LQKENI. The CDR3 reads CASSPGLNNEQFF. CDR3 sequence (DNA): TGTGCCAGCTCACCCGGTTTAAATAATGAGCAGTTCTTC. Variable domain in full (rest from reference TRBV18 and TRBJ2-1): NAGVMQNPRHLVRRRGQEARLRCSPMKGHSHVYWYRQLPEEGLKFMVYLQKENIIDESGMPKERFSAEFPKEGPSILRIQQVVRGDSAAYFCASSPGLNNEQFFGPGTRLTVL.

This chain uses TRBV7-9 with TRBJ1-3; the match to TRBD1 covers 8 bases. Germline-derived CDR1 and CDR2 are SEHNR and FQNEAQ (reference sequence). The CDR3 has 14 amino acids. V lost 4 bases, J lost 2 bases, and 1 base stayed unmatched. CDR3 nucleotides: TGTGCCAGCAGCTCGACAGGGGCTGGAAACACCATATATTTT. Translating gives CASSSTGAGNTIYF.

The chain links TRBV5-4 to TRBJ1-5; 7 bases are shared with TRBD1. The CDR3 extends over 15 amino acids. Unmatched junction bases numbered 4, after V lost 0 bases and J lost 4 bases. CDR1 and CDR2 (germline): SGHNT, YYREEE (reference sequence). The CDR3 sequence is CASSLGQGRNQPQHF. The CDR3 DNA reads as TGTGCCAGCAGCTTGGGACAGGGCAGAAATCAGCCCCAGCATTTT. The whole variable domain, filled in from reference TRBV5-4 and TRBJ1-5, reads ETGVTQSPTHLIKTRGQQVTLRCSSQSGHNTVSWYQQALGQGPQFIFQYYREEENGRGNFPPRFSGLQFPNYSSELNVNALELDDSALYLCASSLGQGRNQPQHFGDGTRLSIL.

The CDR3 protein is CASSENTDEQFF. CDR3 sequence (DNA): TGTGCCAGCAGTGAAAATACGGATGAGCAGTTCTTC. V is TRBV2 and J is TRBJ2-1, with D hard to call. Trimming took off 2 bases at V and 8 bases at J, with 7 bases between the two ends. The CDR3 spans 12 residues. From germline, CDR1 is SNHLY and CDR2 FYNNEI.

The chain employs TRBV30 and TRBJ2-3; TRBD1 might be the D (5 bases). V was trimmed by 0 bases and J by 5 bases, leaving 18 bases between them. Germline values: CDR1 GTSNPN, CDR2 SVGIG (reference sequence). This CDR3 comprises 16 residues. CDR3 sequence: CAWSVLGQGRRDTQYF. CDR3 bases: TGTGCCTGGAGTGTACTCGGGCAGGGCCGCCGAGATACGCAGTATTTT.

V is TRBV6-1 and J is TRBJ1-5, with 10 bases aligning to TRBD1. Germline CDR1 reads MNHNS; CDR2 reads SASEGT. Germline trimming cut 1 base from V and 7 bases from J; bases unmatched to any gene: 4. This CDR3 has 15 amino acids. CDR3 nucleotides: TGTGCCAGCAGTGAAGGGACAGGGGGGGGGCAGCCCCAGCATTTT. Translating gives CASSEGTGGGQPQHF.

The J gene is TRBJ2-6, the V gene TRBV18, with TRBD1 as a possible D gene (6 bases). Germline V gene data show CDR1 as KGHSH and CDR2 as LQKENI. The CDR3 has 16 amino acids. V lost 2 bases to trimming and J lost 1 base, with 9 bases between them. The CDR3 region is CASSPIRGSGANVLTF. CDR3 bases: TGTGCCAGCTCACCAATTAGGGGGTCTGGGGCCAACGTCCTGACTTTC. Based on the CDR3 plus reference TRBV18 and TRBJ2-6, the full variable domain is NAGVMQNPRHLVRRRGQEARLRCSPMKGHSHVYWYRQLPEEGLKFMVYLQKENIIDESGMPKERFSAEFPKEGPSILRIQQVVRGDSAAYFCASSPIRGSGANVLTFGAGSRLTVL.

This rearrangement joins TRBV7-9 to TRBJ1-1; D is unresolved. This CDR3 region has 13 residues. The V end lost 6 bases, the J end lost 1 base, and 9 bases lay between the germline ends. The germline V gene encodes CDR1 SEHNR and CDR2 FQNEAQ (reference sequence). The CDR3 DNA sequence: TGTGCCAGCAGGCGACGGGGGAACACTGAAGCTTTCTTT. It encodes CASRRRGNTEAFF.

The V and J genes are TRBV3-1 (or the pseudogene TRBV3-2) and TRBJ1-2; D gene unclear. Germline values: CDR1 LGHDT, CDR2 YNNKEL (reference sequence). With 3 bases removed from V and 8 bases from J, the gap between germline ends came to 13 bases. This CDR3 comprises 13 residues. The CDR3 DNA is TGTGCCAGCAGCCACCGGGGAGGTGGAGGCTACACCTTC. Encoded protein: CASSHRGGGGYTF.